This T cell receptor beta chain was obtained from a study of shared clonotypes between healthy human individuals (dated by TCRdb to 2018 to 2020). A note on the overall study: Two women and a few men aged 18 to 49 years were included in the cohort. Different laboratories and diverse techniques were used to prepare libraries and sequence TCR repertoires, to increase sequencing depth and limit assay-specific biases. For each donor, three plates each were used for CD4 naive and CD4 memory, two plates were used for CD8 naive, and one plate was used for CD8 memory. Each donor's leukapheresis produced roughly between about 0.85 and 10 billion PBMCs. The study deeply sequenced blood TCR repertoires of about five healthy adults to estimate repertoire size and the extent of clonotype sharing between individuals.

Using the deep immunoSEQ assay, multiplex PCR amplified TCR CDR3 regions from genomic DNA. Extracted genomic DNA from each cell subset was spread evenly across all wells of several immunoSEQ 96-well plates, with each plate serving as a replicate. For sorted subsets, each replicate PCR was loaded with about 200 ng genomic DNA, equivalent to 32,000 or so T cell genomes. The purified libraries were quantified using a Qubit 3.0 fluorometer, sized with a Bioanalyzer 2100, and then quantified again using the KAPA Library Quantification kit. Each immunoSEQ 96-well plate was sequenced on its own single-read 150-cycle Illumina NextSeq 550 flow cell. Concerning the study's data processing: Because the immunoSEQ output included only junctional sequences and no quality scores, the filtering could not be the same as the filtering used for full-length reads. To assign V/J genes and CDR3, sequences were annotated using PyIR, a Python wrapper for IgBLAST v1.9, with IMGT germline references. Any read was removed if the V/J assignment was weak (E-value above 1e-6), the CDR3 was missing, or the read contained stop codons, out-of-frame junctions, or ambiguous translated residues. V3J clonotypes were defined as sequences sharing an identical inferred V gene, J gene, and CDR3 amino acid sequence. Percentage overlap between repertoires was calculated by dividing the number of shared unique clonotypes by the size of the smaller repertoire. Richness of each repertoire was evaluated using RTK rarefaction, the Chao1 estimator, and Recon v2.1 estimates of unobserved clonotypes. Generation probabilities for all TCRbeta clonotypes obtained by the gDNA method from a handful of donors were computed using OLGA. TCRdb provides this immuneACCESS table in a form limited to in-frame rearrangements. Some clones are lacking; in checked studies, under half of them reflect an unresolved V gene, and why the rest are absent is not known. V, J and clone size derive from that table, while D and trimming were established from the DNA sequence. The sample includes some 2 million clones, with about 95% observed a single time. The ten largest clones capture approximately 1.2% of the sample.

This clone was seen more than once but under ten times. It lacks a known antigen. No base quality values were provided; no much bigger clone lies one nucleotide off. CDR1 and CDR2, per the germline V gene (reference sequence), are MNHEY and SMNVEV. V drops 5 bases and J drops 10 bases, leaving 24 bases in between. The CDR3 contains 17 residues, cysteine and phenylalanine counted. Just the 51-base CDR3 DNA is kept, in frame starting at base 1. Points the paper makes about the study in general: Sampling was limited to blood, and TCR repertoires in tissue likely differ from TCR repertoires in blood. Pairwise subsampling led to the expectation that sequencing depth would affect the degree of clonotype sharing among donors. Rarefaction of sorted-subset datasets indicated incomplete sequencing despite the large sequencing depth. Because the study included only a small number of donors, the genetic and exposure-history diversity represented was limited. Naive subsets generally had larger estimated clonotype richness than memory subsets. Higher generation probabilities were observed for clonotypes shared by all four sorted-subset donors than for non-shared clonotypes. Across a handful of donors, approximately 5% of naive CD4, roughly 3.5% of naive CD8, roughly 2.3% of memory CD4, and 0.4% of memory CD8 clonotypes were shared.

For the CD8 naive samples, CD45RO-negative cells were positively selected for CCR7, yielding a CD45RA+CCR7+ population from which TemRA cells were excluded. Donors were healthy HIV-negative adults with no recently reported acute infections or vaccinations. Only Caucasian adults living in Nashville, Tennessee, USA were represented among the donors. After blood collection by leukapheresis, PBMCs were isolated using Ficoll-Histopaque density gradient centrifugation and then cryopreserved in the vapor phase of liquid nitrogen. Analytical flow cytometry was used to check the purity and quantity of each magnetically sorted T cell population. Genomic DNA was isolated from each sorted fraction and quantified by UV absorbance on a Nanodrop 2000c.

The receptor chain draws on TRBV27 and TRBJ1-6, and the D gene may be TRBD1, 5 bases matching. Sample: naive CD8+ T cells sorted from blood. Interpreted using the paper, the cell subset or site label stands for: CD45RA+CCR7+. This clonotype originated in a man aged 18 to 30 in good health. Here the CDR3 is given as CASSPDGGPLGNSPLHF. The DNA is as follows: TGTGCCAGCAGTCCCGACGGGGGACCGCTGGGGAACTCACCCCTCCACTTT.